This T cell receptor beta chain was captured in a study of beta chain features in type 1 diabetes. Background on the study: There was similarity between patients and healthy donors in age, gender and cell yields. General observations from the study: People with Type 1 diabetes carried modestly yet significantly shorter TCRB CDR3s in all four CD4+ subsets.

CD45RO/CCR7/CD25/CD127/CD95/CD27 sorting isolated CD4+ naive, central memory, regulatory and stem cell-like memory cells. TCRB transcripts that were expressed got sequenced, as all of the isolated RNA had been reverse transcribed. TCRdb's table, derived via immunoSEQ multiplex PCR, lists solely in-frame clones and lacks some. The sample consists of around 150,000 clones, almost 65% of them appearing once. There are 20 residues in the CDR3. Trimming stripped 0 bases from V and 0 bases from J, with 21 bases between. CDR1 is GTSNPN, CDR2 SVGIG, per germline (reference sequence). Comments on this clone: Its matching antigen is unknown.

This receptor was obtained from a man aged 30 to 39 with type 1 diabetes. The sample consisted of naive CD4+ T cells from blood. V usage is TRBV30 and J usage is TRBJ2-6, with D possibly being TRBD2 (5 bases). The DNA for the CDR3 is TGTGCCTGGAGTGTTTCCCTTATCGAGGGCCCGAGCTCTGGGGCCAACGTCCTGACTTTC. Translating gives CAWSVSLIEGPSSGANVLTF.